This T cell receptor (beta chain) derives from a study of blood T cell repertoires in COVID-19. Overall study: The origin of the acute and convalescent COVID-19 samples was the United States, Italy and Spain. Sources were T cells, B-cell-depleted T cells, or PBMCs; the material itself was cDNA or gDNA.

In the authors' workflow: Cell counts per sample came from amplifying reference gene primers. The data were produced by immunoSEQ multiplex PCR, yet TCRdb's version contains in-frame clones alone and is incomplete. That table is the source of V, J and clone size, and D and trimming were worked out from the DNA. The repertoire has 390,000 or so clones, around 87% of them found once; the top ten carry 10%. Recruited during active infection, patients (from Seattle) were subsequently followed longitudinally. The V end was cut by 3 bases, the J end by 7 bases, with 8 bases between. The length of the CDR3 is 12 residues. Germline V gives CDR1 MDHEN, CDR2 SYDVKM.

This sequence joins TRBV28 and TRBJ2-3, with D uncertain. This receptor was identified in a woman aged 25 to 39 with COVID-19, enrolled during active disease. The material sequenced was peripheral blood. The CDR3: CASSFTRYTQYF. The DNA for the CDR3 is TGTGCCAGCAGTTTCACCCGGTATACGCAGTATTTT.